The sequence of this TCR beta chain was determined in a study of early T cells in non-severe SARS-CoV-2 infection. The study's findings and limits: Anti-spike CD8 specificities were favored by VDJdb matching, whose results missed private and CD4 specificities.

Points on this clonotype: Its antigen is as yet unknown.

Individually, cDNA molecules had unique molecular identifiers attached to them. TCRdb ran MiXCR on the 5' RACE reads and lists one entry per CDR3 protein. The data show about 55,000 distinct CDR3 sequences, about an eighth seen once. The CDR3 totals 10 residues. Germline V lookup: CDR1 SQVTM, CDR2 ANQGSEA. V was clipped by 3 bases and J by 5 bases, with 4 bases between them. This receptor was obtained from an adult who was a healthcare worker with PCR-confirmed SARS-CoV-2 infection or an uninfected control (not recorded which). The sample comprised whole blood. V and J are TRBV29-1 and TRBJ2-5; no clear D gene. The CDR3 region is CSVDLETQYF. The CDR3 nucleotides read TGCAGCGTTGATCTCGAGACCCAGTACTTC.